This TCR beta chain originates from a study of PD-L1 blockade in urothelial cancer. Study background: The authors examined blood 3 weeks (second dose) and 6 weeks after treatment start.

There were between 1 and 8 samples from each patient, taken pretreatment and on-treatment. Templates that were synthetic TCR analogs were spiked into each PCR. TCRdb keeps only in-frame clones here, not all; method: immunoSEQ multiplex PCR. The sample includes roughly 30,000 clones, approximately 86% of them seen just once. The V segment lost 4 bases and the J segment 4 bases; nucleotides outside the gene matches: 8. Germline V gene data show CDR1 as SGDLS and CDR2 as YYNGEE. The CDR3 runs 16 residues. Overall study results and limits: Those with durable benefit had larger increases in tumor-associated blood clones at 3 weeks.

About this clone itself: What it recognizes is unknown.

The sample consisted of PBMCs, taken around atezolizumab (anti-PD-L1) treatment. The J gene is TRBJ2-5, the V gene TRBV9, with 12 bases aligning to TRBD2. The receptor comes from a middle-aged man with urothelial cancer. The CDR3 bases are TGTGCCAGCAGCTCGGCTAGCGGGAGGGCCGTAGAGACCCAGTACTTC. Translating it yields CASSSASGRAVETQYF.